This T cell receptor beta chain was captured in a study of T-cell memory formation after mild COVID-19. TCRdb passed the 5' RACE reads through MiXCR, listing each CDR3 protein once. This repertoire shows almost 35,000 distinct CDR3 sequences, roughly 7.2% found once; its top ten account for around 28%. This clonotype is deemed large. Its cognate antigen is unknown. Study results and limitations: That cross-reactive memory joined was suggested by some responding clones appearing in pre-infection memory.

The CDR3 is 11 residues long. The ends were cut back, 5 bases at V and 8 bases at J, with 7 bases in the middle. The germline CDR1 and CDR2 sequences are SGHVS and FNYEAQ. This chain joins TRBV7-6 and TRBJ2-1; no clear D. This sequence originates from a young man who had mild COVID-19 (a few samples of this study predate the infection). Cell type and time point are not known. Sequencing was carried out using PBMCs or a T cell subset sorted from them (not recorded which). CDR3 in DNA: TGTGCCAGCAGCCCTGGGTATGAGCAGTTCTTC. It is translated as CASSPGYEQFF.